A selection of T cell receptor beta chains follows, all from one sample in a study of T cell responses to AZD1222 COVID-19 vaccine. Generated by immunoSEQ multiplex PCR, the TCRdb table keeps only in-frame clones and is missing some. Altogether some 150,000 clones are present, roughly 90% being singletons, with the ten largest covering 2.5% to 3%. The specimen was peripheral blood, collected on day 0 of AZD1222 vaccination. The source is an adult in good health. Both conserved end residues are part of each CDR3. Each record gives: V gene, CDR3 protein.

V gene: TRBV6-5
CDR3 protein: CASSYGNEQFF

V gene: TRBV3-1/TRBV3-2
CDR3 protein: CASSQGLARAGDGYTF

V gene: TRBV2
CDR3 protein: CASDHSRVAETQYF

V gene: TRBV12-5
CDR3 protein: CASDLYLGGQGARTEAFF

V gene: TRBV2
CDR3 protein: CASSARAKETQYF

V gene: TRBV28
CDR3 protein: CASSLSLTGNEQFF

V gene: TRBV4-3
CDR3 protein: CASSQDRGTGNEKLFF

V gene: TRBV4-1
CDR3 protein: CASSPRENSNQPQHF

V gene: TRBV12-2
CDR3 protein: CASRLVAADRGKAKNIQYF

V gene: TRBV29-1
CDR3 protein: CSVGERRAGANYGYTF

V gene: TRBV25-1
CDR3 protein: CASSLPGKNPAYDTQYF

V gene: TRBV27
CDR3 protein: CASRIGTSSSYEQYF

V gene: TRBV4-1
CDR3 protein: CASSLGGLSSYNEQFF

V gene: TRBV6-1
CDR3 protein: CASREGRNEQYF

V gene: TRBV24-1
CDR3 protein: CATGDSKLFF

V gene: TRBV7-9
CDR3 protein: CASSLEGRNYEQYF

V gene: TRBV6-2/TRBV6-3
CDR3 protein: CASSSPEDRSYEQYF

V gene: TRBV7-8
CDR3 protein: CASSPRSALLTDTQYF

V gene: TRBV27
CDR3 protein: CASSFGTGYQPQHF

V gene: TRBV2
CDR3 protein: CASLRDRSTQYF

V gene: TRBV19
CDR3 protein: CASSIEGGSRYTF

V gene: TRBV7-9
CDR3 protein: CASSLEGQPYGYTF

V gene: TRBV27
CDR3 protein: CASSPRAIAGGGTGELFF

V gene: TRBV7-2
CDR3 protein: CASSLGGTGGNTIYF

V gene: TRBV7-2
CDR3 protein: CASSFDRRNTGELFF

V gene: TRBV18
CDR3 protein: CASSLLGLVNTGELFF

V gene: TRBV14
CDR3 protein: CASSQLTRGPGNTIYF

V gene: TRBV6-5
CDR3 protein: CASRFDSSGGNTIYF

V gene: TRBV9
CDR3 protein: CASSAWTGPNEKLFF

V gene: TRBV6-5
CDR3 protein: CASSYSEGGSDTQYF

V gene: TRBV7-9
CDR3 protein: CASSLTGDGSQPQHF

V gene: TRBV19
CDR3 protein: CASSIARSSGANVLTF

V gene: TRBV5-4
CDR3 protein: CASSTPGGINYGYTF

V gene: TRBV5-1
CDR3 protein: CASSRSGQTNEKLFF

V gene: TRBV24-1
CDR3 protein: CATSAPIQETQYF

V gene: TRBV15
CDR3 protein: CATSRDAASSPLHF

V gene: TRBV5-6
CDR3 protein: CASSLGVRDSSYNSPLHF

V gene: TRBV25-1
CDR3 protein: CASSESLIGELFF

V gene: TRBV11-2
CDR3 protein: CASSLGTSGSDEQFF

V gene: TRBV18
CDR3 protein: CASSSLLQETQYF

V gene: TRBV10-3
CDR3 protein: CAIRGKNTEAFF

V gene: TRBV18
CDR3 protein: CASSPRQGTYEQYF

V gene: TRBV27
CDR3 protein: CAGQGYGYTF

V gene: TRBV4-3
CDR3 protein: CASSRTHLQENTEAFF

V gene: TRBV4-2
CDR3 protein: CASSLRETGGELFF